The clone carrying this T cell receptor beta chain turned up a few times. Germline-derived CDR1 and CDR2 are SGHVS and FQNEAQ. The CDR3 covers 12 residues. V was pared by 6 bases and J by 3 bases, with 9 bases between. This sample is drawn from a study of T-cell memory formation after mild COVID-19. 5'RACE with constant-segment primers yielded barcoded, UMI-tagged TCR alpha and TCR beta cDNA libraries. TCRdb recomputed calls from the 5' RACE reads with MiXCR, one row per CDR3 protein. Of more than 70,000 distinct CDR3 sequences in the sample, about 15% were seen once. The receptor's source is an adult woman who had mild COVID-19 (a few samples of this study predate the infection). Cell type and time point are not known. The sample comprised PBMCs or a T cell subset sorted from them (not recorded which). V usage is TRBV7-8 and J usage is TRBJ2-7, with D possibly being TRBD1 (6 bases). CDR3 coding DNA: TGTGCCAGCAGGCAACAGGGCTACGAGCAGTACTTC. Translated, it gives CASRQQGYEQYF.